Sequencing of this T cell receptor beta chain was carried out in a study of neurological immune-mediated disorders. The CDR3 runs to 15 residues. The V segment lost 6 bases and the J segment 0 bases; nucleotides outside the gene matches: 9. Germline CDR1 and CDR2: SGHRS and YFSETQ. In this sample, this clonotype turned up many times. Its antigen is as yet unknown. Over 180 million TCR-beta sequences, together covering 15-18 subjects, were produced by every individual sequencing run that was carried out. TCRdb ran MiXCR on the 5' RACE reads and lists one entry per CDR3 protein. The data contain some 79,000 distinct CDR3 sequences, 12% to 15% of them singletons. Findings and caveats of the study: Across subjects, expanded clones had no CDR3 amino acid sequences in common, pointing to private repertoires in all groups.

The TCR sequence derives from a woman aged 50 to 60 in good health. This chain links TRBV5-1 with TRBJ2-7; TRBD1 agrees at 7 bases. The specimen was PBMCs. The CDR3 DNA is TGCGCCAGCAAACCCCTGACAGGGAGCTCCTACGAGCAGTACTTC. Encoded protein: CASKPLTGSSYEQYF.